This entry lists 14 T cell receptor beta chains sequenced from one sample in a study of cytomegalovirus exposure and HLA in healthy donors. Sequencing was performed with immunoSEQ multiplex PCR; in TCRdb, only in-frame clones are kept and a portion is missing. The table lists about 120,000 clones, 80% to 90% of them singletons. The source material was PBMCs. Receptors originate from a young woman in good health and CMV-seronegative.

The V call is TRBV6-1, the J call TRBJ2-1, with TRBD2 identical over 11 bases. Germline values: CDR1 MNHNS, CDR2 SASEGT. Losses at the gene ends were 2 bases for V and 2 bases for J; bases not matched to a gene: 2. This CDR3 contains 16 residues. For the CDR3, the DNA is TGTGCCAGCAGTGAATATAGCGGGGGGGCCTACAATGAGCAGTTCTTC. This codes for CASSEYSGGAYNEQFF.

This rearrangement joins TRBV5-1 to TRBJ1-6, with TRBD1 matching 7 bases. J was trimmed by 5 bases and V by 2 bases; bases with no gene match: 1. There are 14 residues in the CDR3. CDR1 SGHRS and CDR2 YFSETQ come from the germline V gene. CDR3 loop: CASSLQGNNSPLHF. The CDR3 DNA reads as TGCGCCAGCAGCTTACAGGGGAATAATTCACCCCTCCACTTT.

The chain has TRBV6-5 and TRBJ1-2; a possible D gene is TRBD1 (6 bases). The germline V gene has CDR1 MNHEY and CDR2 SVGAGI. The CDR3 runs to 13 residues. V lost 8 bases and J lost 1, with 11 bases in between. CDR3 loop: CASQGPLNYGYTF. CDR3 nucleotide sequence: TGTGCCAGCCAGGGGCCTCTTAACTATGGCTACACCTTC.

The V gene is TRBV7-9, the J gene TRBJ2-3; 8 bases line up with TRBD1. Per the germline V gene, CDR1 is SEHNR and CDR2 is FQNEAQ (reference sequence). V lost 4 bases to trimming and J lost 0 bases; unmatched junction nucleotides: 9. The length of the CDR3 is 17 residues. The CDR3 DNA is TGTGCCAGCAGCTCGATAACGGACAGGGCTAGCACAGATACGCAGTATTTT. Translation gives CASSSITDRASTDTQYF.

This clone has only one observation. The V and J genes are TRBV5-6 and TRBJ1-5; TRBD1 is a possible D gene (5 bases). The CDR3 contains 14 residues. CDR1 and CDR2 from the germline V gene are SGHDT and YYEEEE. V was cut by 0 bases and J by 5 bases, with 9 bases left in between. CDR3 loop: CASSLGGGDQPQHF. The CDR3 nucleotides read TGTGCCAGCAGCTTGGGGGGAGGGGATCAGCCCCAGCATTTT.

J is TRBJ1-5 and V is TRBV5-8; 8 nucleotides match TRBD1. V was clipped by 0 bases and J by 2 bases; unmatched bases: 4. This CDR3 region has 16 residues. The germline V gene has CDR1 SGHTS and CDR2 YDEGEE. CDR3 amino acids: CASSLGQGFGNQPQHF. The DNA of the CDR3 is TGTGCCAGCAGCTTGGGACAGGGGTTTGGCAATCAGCCCCAGCATTTT.

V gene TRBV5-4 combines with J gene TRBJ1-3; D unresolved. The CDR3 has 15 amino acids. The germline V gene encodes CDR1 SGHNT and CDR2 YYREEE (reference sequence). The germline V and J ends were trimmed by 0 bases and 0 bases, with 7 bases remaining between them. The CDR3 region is CASSLDISSGNTIYF. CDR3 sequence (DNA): TGTGCCAGCAGCTTGGACATAAGCTCTGGAAACACCATATATTTT.

CDR3 sequence: CASSLQGRDTQYF. For the CDR3, the DNA is TGTGCCAGCAGCTTACAGGGGAGGGATACGCAGTATTTT. V gene TRBV5-5 combines with J gene TRBJ2-3; D possibly corresponds to TRBD1 (7 bases). Germline V CDR1 and CDR2: SGHKS, YYEKEE (reference sequence). This CDR3 region has 13 residues. V was trimmed by 2 bases and J by 6 bases, leaving 10 bases between them.

The DNA for the CDR3 is TGTGCCAGCTCGCAAGGACAGATTAGCAATCAGCCCCAGCATTTT. Translating it yields CASSQGQISNQPQHF. The gene calls are TRBV18 and TRBJ1-5; tentatively, D is TRBD1 (6 bases). CDR3 length: 15 amino acids. Germline V gene lookup returns CDR1 KGHSH and CDR2 LQKENI. The germline V and J ends were trimmed by 6 bases and 0 bases, with 12 bases remaining between them.

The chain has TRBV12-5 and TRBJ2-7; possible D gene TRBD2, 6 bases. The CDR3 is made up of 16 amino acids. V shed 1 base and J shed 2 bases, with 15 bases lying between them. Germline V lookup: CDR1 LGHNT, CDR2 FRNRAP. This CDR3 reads CASGLATGTPPYEQYF. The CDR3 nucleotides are TGTGCTAGTGGTTTGGCGACCGGGACTCCACCCTACGAGCAGTACTTC.

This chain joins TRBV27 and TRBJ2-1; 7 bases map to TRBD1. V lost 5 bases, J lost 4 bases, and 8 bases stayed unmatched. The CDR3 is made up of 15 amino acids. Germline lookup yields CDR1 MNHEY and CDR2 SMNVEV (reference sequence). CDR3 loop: CASSPRQGLYNEQFF. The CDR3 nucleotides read TGTGCCAGCAGTCCACGACAGGGTCTATACAATGAGCAGTTCTTC.

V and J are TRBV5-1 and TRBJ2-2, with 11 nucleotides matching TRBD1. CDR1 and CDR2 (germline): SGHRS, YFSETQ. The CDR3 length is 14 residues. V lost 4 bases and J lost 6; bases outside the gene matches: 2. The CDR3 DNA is TGCGCCAGCAGCCCGGGACAGGGGGCCGGGGAGCTGTTTTTT. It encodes CASSPGQGAGELFF.

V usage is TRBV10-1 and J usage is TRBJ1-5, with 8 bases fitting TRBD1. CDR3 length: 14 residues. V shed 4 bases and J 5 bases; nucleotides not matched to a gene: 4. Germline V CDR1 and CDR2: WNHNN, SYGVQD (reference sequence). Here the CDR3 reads CASSGTGIDQPQHF. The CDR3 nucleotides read TGCGCCAGCAGTGGGACAGGGATAGATCAGCCCCAGCATTTT.

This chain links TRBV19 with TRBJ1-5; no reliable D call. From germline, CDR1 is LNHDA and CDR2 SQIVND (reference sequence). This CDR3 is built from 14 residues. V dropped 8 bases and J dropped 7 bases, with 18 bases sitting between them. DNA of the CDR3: TGTGCCAGTTCCCCTACGGAGATCCCACAGCCCCAGCATTTT. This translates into CASSPTEIPQPQHF.